The clone carrying this T cell receptor beta chain was recorded once. Its antigen is as yet unknown. This specimen belongs to a study of cytomegalovirus exposure and HLA in healthy donors. Whole-study findings and limits: What TCR beta sequences reportedly achieved was accurate prediction of HLA-A and HLA-B alleles in most subjects. Per a prior analysis, the majority of TCR beta V segments were productive roughly 90% or roughly 30% of the time.

V dropped 8 bases and J dropped 3 bases, with 11 bases sitting between them. The CDR3 loop spans 12 amino acids. Germline V gene sequence: CDR1 SEHNR, CDR2 FQNEAQ (reference sequence). It was with 60 Vbeta and 13 Jbeta primers that the PCR ran. The protocol was immunoSEQ multiplex PCR, while the TCRdb copy is restricted to in-frame clones and leaves out a portion. The data contain some 98,000 clones, approximately 82% of them seen just once; the ten biggest clones take up 3% to 4.5%. Sequencing was performed on PBMCs. The sequence derives from a female donor in good health and CMV-seropositive. The chain employs TRBV7-9 and TRBJ2-7; a possible D gene is TRBD2 (6 bases). The CDR3 DNA reads TGTGCCAGCCGGAGGGGAATCTACGAGCAGTACTTC. Translating gives CASRRGIYEQYF. The whole variable domain, filled in from reference TRBV7-9 and TRBJ2-7, reads DTGVSQNPRHKITKRGQNVTFRCDPISEHNRLYWYRQTLGQGPEFLTYFQNEAQLEKSRLLSDRFSAERPKGSFSTLEIQRTEQGDSAMYLCASRRGIYEQYFGPGTRLTVT.